This is a list of T cell receptor beta chains from one sample in a study of blood T cell repertoires in COVID-19. Libraries were prepared by immunoSEQ multiplex PCR; TCRdb keeps only in-frame clonotypes and omits some of them. In the table there are 14,000 or so clones, 83% of which are singletons. The sample consisted of peripheral blood. These receptors were obtained from a woman aged 60-75 years with acute or convalescent COVID-19. Each CDR3 is given with its conserved first and last residue. Fields, in order: D gene, clone size, J gene, V gene, CDR3 protein, CDR3 DNA. A D gene is named only where the DNA matches it firmly. Size tells how often a clone was seen (once, few, many) or the class of an expanded clone, and some rows leave it out.

TRBD1,.,TRBJ2-3,TRBV11-3,CASSSTGLDTQYF,TGTGCCAGCAGCTCGACAGGGCTCGATACGCAGTATTTT
.,.,TRBJ1-5,TRBV19,CASLRTANNQPQHF,TGTGCCAGCCTGAGGACAGCAAACAATCAGCCCCAGCATTTT
.,.,TRBJ2-5,TRBV7-2,CASSLGIGGDAQYF,TGTGCCAGCAGCTTAGGAATCGGCGGGGACGCCCAGTACTTC
TRBD2,.,TRBJ2-1,TRBV7-3,CPSSPGGGFTSSEQFF,TGCCCCAGCAGCCCGGGGGGGGGCTTTACTTCTTCCGAGCAGTTCTTC
.,.,TRBJ1-5,TRBV5-5,CASSHVFTILDGNQPQHF,TGTGCCAGCAGCCATGTTTTCACCATCCTAGATGGCAATCAGCCCCAGCATTTT
.,.,TRBJ1-5,TRBV5-5,CASSLGQANQPQHF,TGTGCCAGCAGCTTGGGGCAGGCAAATCAGCCCCAGCATTTT
TRBD1,few,TRBJ1-6,TRBV6-5,CASSLTRTGLSPLHF,TGTGCCAGCTCTCTGACAAGGACAGGGTTGTCACCCCTCCACTTT
TRBD2,.,TRBJ2-7,TRBV6-5,CASSRAGDSYEQYF,TGTGCCAGCAGTCGGGCGGGGGACTCCTACGAGCAGTACTTC
.,.,TRBJ2-5,TRBV7-3,CASSFTGGPVETQYF,TGTGCCAGCAGCTTTACCGGGGGGCCAGTAGAGACCCAGTACTTC
TRBD1,.,TRBJ2-7,TRBV2,CASSRDRSLYEQYF,TGTGCCAGCAGCCGGGACAGGAGTCTTTACGAGCAGTACTTC
.,.,TRBJ2-7,TRBV6-6,CASVSGYEQYF,TGTGCCAGCGTTAGTGGCTACGAGCAGTACTTC
.,.,TRBJ2-7,TRBV24-1,CATSGFDSYEQYF,TGTGCCACCAGTGGGTTCGACAGCTACGAGCAGTACTTC
.,.,TRBJ2-7,TRBV12-3/TRBV12-4,CASSPLDRVEQYF,TGTGCCAGCAGTCCCTTAGATCGGGTTGAGCAGTACTTC
TRBD2,.,TRBJ2-1,TRBV10-3,CATLERENEQFF,TGTGCCACCTTGGAGCGGGAGAATGAGCAGTTCTTC
.,large,TRBJ2-6,TRBV7-9,CASSLAGTQDSGANVLTF,TGTGCCAGCAGCTTAGCCGGGACACAAGACTCTGGGGCCAACGTCCTGACTTTC
TRBD1,once,TRBJ2-1,TRBV9,CASSVGQGASYNEQFF,TGTGCCAGCAGCGTCGGACAGGGGGCTTCCTACAATGAGCAGTTCTTC
TRBD1,.,TRBJ1-1,TRBV5-5,CASSHRGTANTEAFF,TGTGCCAGCAGCCACCGCGGGACAGCGAACACTGAAGCTTTCTTT
.,once,TRBJ1-2,TRBV18,CASWSGSPEGYTF,TGTGCCAGCTGGTCGGGTTCCCCAGAGGGCTACACCTTC
TRBD1,.,TRBJ1-2,TRBV6-5,CASSRPGQGSGYTF,TGTGCCAGCAGCCGACCGGGACAGGGAAGTGGCTACACCTTC
TRBD1,.,TRBJ1-2,TRBV18,CASSPGTGANYGYTF,TGTGCCAGCTCACCGGGGACAGGGGCTAACTATGGCTACACCTTC
TRBD1,.,TRBJ1-5,TRBV19,CASTKGQGGGVSNQPQHF,TGTGCCAGTACCAAAGGACAGGGAGGGGGCGTTAGCAATCAGCCCCAGCATTTT
.,.,TRBJ2-3,TRBV28,CASSRSPGLGTSSTDTQYF,TGTGCCAGCAGCCGATCGCCTGGACTGGGTACCTCTAGCACAGATACGCAGTATTTT
TRBD1,.,TRBJ2-7,TRBV19,CASSIGQGSYEQYF,TGTGCCAGTAGTATCGGACAGGGGTCCTACGAGCAGTACTTC
.,.,TRBJ2-5,TRBV6-5,CASSTKGGRQETQYF,TGTGCCAGCAGCACGAAGGGGGGGAGGCAAGAGACCCAGTACTTC
.,.,TRBJ1-2,TRBV6-5,CASSSMRREKDYTF,TGTGCCAGCAGTTCAATGAGGCGTGAGAAGGACTACACCTTC
TRBD1,.,TRBJ1-3,TRBV3-1/TRBV3-2,CASSQGDRDENTIYF,TGTGCCAGCAGCCAGGGGGACAGGGACGAGAACACCATATATTTT
.,few,TRBJ1-1,TRBV10-3,CAITERENTEAFF,TGTGCCATCACCGAACGGGAGAACACTGAAGCTTTCTTT
.,.,TRBJ1-2,TRBV6-5,CASSAGGALHYGYTF,TGTGCCAGCAGCGCCGGCGGGGCCCTTCACTATGGCTACACCTTC
TRBD2,once,TRBJ2-7,TRBV3-1/TRBV3-2,CASSPSGISYEQYF,TGTGCCAGCAGCCCGAGCGGGATCTCCTACGAGCAGTACTTC
TRBD1,.,TRBJ1-6,TRBV14,CASSQAGGNYNSPLHF,TGTGCCAGCAGCCAAGCAGGGGGTAACTATAATTCACCCCTCCACTTT
TRBD1,once,TRBJ1-6,TRBV6-6,CASSQRQGAGPYNSPLHF,TGTGCCAGCAGTCAGCGACAGGGGGCCGGACCGTATAATTCACCCCTCCACTTT
.,.,TRBJ1-1,TRBV25-1,CASSESLPDSNAFF,TGTGCCAGCAGTGAATCACTCCCGGACTCGAATGCTTTCTTT
TRBD2,.,TRBJ2-1,TRBV12-3/TRBV12-4,CASSFGRIEQFF,TGTGCCAGCAGTTTCGGGAGGATTGAGCAGTTCTTC
.,.,TRBJ2-5,TRBV28,CASSPKPQGWETQYF,TGTGCCAGCAGTCCCAAACCGCAGGGTTGGGAGACCCAGTACTTC
.,.,TRBJ1-4,TRBV24-1,CATSGQLNEKLFF,TGTGCCACCAGTGGACAATTGAATGAAAAACTGTTTTTT
.,few,TRBJ1-2,TRBV11-2,CASSLFEWSGYTF,TGTGCCAGCAGCTTATTCGAGTGGAGTGGCTACACCTTC
.,.,TRBJ1-3,TRBV30,CAWSPGGVSGNTIYF,TGTGCCTGGAGCCCCGGTGGAGTCTCTGGAAACACCATATATTTT
TRBD2,.,TRBJ2-7,TRBV9,CASSVSGIAGEQYF,TGTGCCAGCAGCGTTAGCGGGATAGCGGGTGAGCAGTACTTC
.,.,TRBJ1-2,TRBV5-6,CASSRAMGLNYGYTF,TGTGCCAGCAGCCGAGCCATGGGCCTCAACTATGGCTACACCTTC
TRBD2,.,TRBJ2-1,TRBV3-1/TRBV3-2,CASSQDASGGAYEQFF,TGTGCCAGCAGCCAAGACGCCAGCGGGGGGGCCTATGAGCAGTTCTTC
.,.,TRBJ2-6,TRBV7-5,CARSLSPYPRRKNVTNVLTF,TGTGCCAGAAGCTTATCTCCCTACCCGCGGAGAAAGAATGTGACCAACGTCCTGACTTTC
TRBD2,few,TRBJ2-1,TRBV7-9,CASSSGLAADNEQFF,TGTGCCAGCAGCTCCGGACTAGCGGCCGACAATGAGCAGTTCTTC
.,large,TRBJ2-7,TRBV29-1,CSVEDPRRGGDYEQYF,TGCAGCGTTGAAGATCCCCGCCGAGGGGGGGACTACGAGCAGTACTTC
TRBD2,.,TRBJ2-2,TRBV6-5,CASSRGLQNTGELFF,TGTGCCAGCAGCCGGGGACTACAAAACACCGGGGAGCTGTTTTTT
.,once,TRBJ2-1,TRBV30,CAWSRLLQGLGQFF,TGTGCCTGGAGTCGACTCCTCCAGGGTTTAGGGCAGTTCTTC
TRBD1,.,TRBJ1-1,TRBV29-1,CSVATTGGSEAFF,TGCAGCGTTGCCACTACAGGGGGATCTGAAGCTTTCTTT
TRBD1,.,TRBJ1-2,TRBV3-1/TRBV3-2,CASSHPGQGNYGYTF,TGTGCCAGCAGCCACCCGGGACAGGGGAACTATGGCTACACCTTC